Listed below are T cell receptor beta chains from one sample, sequenced in a study of shared clonotypes between healthy human individuals. Assay: immunoSEQ multiplex PCR; the TCRdb copy retains only in-frame clones and omits some. The sample holds 1.5 million to 1.9 million clones, 95% to 99% seen once. Sequenced: naive CD4+ T cells sorted from blood. The receptors stem from a man aged 30 to 39 in good health. CDR3s include the opening cysteine and the closing phenylalanine or tryptophan. The order of the fields is D gene, J gene, clone size, V gene, CDR3 length, CDR3 protein, CDR3 DNA. D genes are given only for firm matches. Only some rows state a clone size, as once, few, many or a class for expanded clones.

d_call: TRBD2
j_call: TRBJ2-7
clone_size: -
v_call: TRBV5-4
cdr3_length: 14
cdr3_aa: CASSLKRGNHEQYF
cdr3_nt: TGTGCCAGCAGCTTGAAGCGGGGGAATCACGAGCAGTACTTC

d_call: TRBD1
j_call: TRBJ1-2
clone_size: -
v_call: TRBV27
cdr3_length: 18
cdr3_aa: CASSLRWGQTSYNYGYTF
cdr3_nt: TGTGCCAGCAGTTTAAGGTGGGGACAGACAAGTTACAACTATGGCTACACCTTC

d_call: -
j_call: TRBJ1-1
clone_size: -
v_call: TRBV18
cdr3_length: 14
cdr3_aa: CASSPHAGETEAFF
cdr3_nt: TGTGCCAGCTCACCCCACGCAGGGGAGACTGAAGCTTTCTTT

d_call: -
j_call: TRBJ2-3
clone_size: -
v_call: TRBV10-1
cdr3_length: 14
cdr3_aa: CASSATRSTDTQYF
cdr3_nt: TGCGCCAGCAGTGCGACTAGAAGCACAGATACGCAGTATTTT

d_call: -
j_call: TRBJ2-2
clone_size: -
v_call: TRBV10-3
cdr3_length: 17
cdr3_aa: CAISELRAGSNTGELFF
cdr3_nt: TGTGCCATCAGTGAGTTGAGGGCGGGATCAAACACCGGGGAGCTGTTTTTT

d_call: -
j_call: TRBJ2-3
clone_size: -
v_call: TRBV5-6
cdr3_length: 13
cdr3_aa: CASSLRPTDTQYF
cdr3_nt: TGTGCCAGCAGCTTGCGGCCCACAGATACGCAGTATTTT

d_call: -
j_call: TRBJ1-2
clone_size: once
v_call: TRBV20-1
cdr3_length: 10
cdr3_aa: CSAQGKDYTF
cdr3_nt: TGCAGCGCCCAGGGGAAGGACTACACCTTC

d_call: -
j_call: TRBJ1-1
clone_size: -
v_call: TRBV28
cdr3_length: 16
cdr3_aa: CASRLPGGTMNTEAFF
cdr3_nt: TGTGCCAGCAGATTGCCCGGGGGGACCATGAACACTGAAGCTTTCTTT

d_call: TRBD2
j_call: TRBJ2-7
clone_size: once
v_call: TRBV29-1
cdr3_length: 14
cdr3_aa: CSVETSGFSYEQYF
cdr3_nt: TGCAGCGTTGAGACTAGCGGATTCTCCTACGAGCAGTACTTC

d_call: -
j_call: TRBJ2-5
clone_size: -
v_call: TRBV7-2
cdr3_length: 13
cdr3_aa: CASRPKSRETQYF
cdr3_nt: TGTGCCAGCAGGCCTAAGAGCAGGGAGACCCAGTACTTC

d_call: -
j_call: TRBJ2-7
clone_size: -
v_call: TRBV5-4
cdr3_length: 12
cdr3_aa: CASSREGYEQYF
cdr3_nt: TGTGCCAGCAGCCGGGAAGGTTACGAGCAGTACTTC